This T cell receptor (beta chain) stems from a study of T cells in Graves' hyperthyroidism and ophthalmopathy. Study findings and constraints: Blood also contained most expanded thyroid clonotypes above 0.001.

The table lists this clonotype with many counts. Its antigen is not known. Those patients with uncontrolled infection, other autoimmune disease, pregnancy or lactation were excluded. Trimming took 2 bases from V and 3 from J; bases not matched to a gene: 5. This CDR3 is built from 16 residues. Germline CDR1 and CDR2: SGHAT and FQNNGV. TCR beta CDR3 regions were amplified from RNA. HTBI primers were used for first-round RT-PCR of the TCR CDR3. From the multiplex PCR reads, TCRdb called clonotypes with MiXCR, one entry per CDR3 protein. The sample carries around 500,000 distinct CDR3 sequences, around 15% recorded once.

Sequencing input: blood. The receptor was isolated from a woman aged 40 to 50 with Graves' hyperthyroidism. This chain links TRBV11-2 with TRBJ2-3, with 10 nucleotides matching TRBD2. CDR3 DNA sequence: TGTGCCAGCAGCTTACCTAGCGGGGGATCAACAGATACGCAGTATTTT. Translating gives CASSLPSGGSTDTQYF.